Sequencing of this T cell receptor (beta chain) was carried out in a study of CD8 T cells in Susac syndrome. Study-wide results and limits: A relatively small number of individuals underwent TCR sequencing and HLA analysis.

When the RNA was reverse transcribed, random hexamers were used with an input of about 0.5 to 1 ug. The authors amplified TCR beta CDR3 across 54 Vbeta and 13 Jbeta using immunoSEQ multiplex PCR. TCRdb processed the immunoSEQ multiplex PCR reads anew with MiXCR; each CDR3 protein has one entry. The repertoire consists of fewer than 350,000 distinct CDR3 sequences, with about nine tenths occurring once and the leading ten covering around 0.18%. About this clonotype itself: The target antigen is unknown.

In germline, CDR1 is MNHEY, CDR2 SVGEGT. The CDR3 consists of 16 residues. Trimming pared 0 bases from V and 5 bases from J, leaving 16 bases between. TCR beta sequencing was performed on blood CD8+ and CD4+ T cells. This sequence was found in a human donor with multiple sclerosis. The sample was CD8+ T cells from PBMCs. The V gene is TRBV6-2 or TRBV6-3, the J gene TRBJ1-2; D is unresolved. The CDR3 nucleotides are TGTGCCAGCAGTTACTCGAAACAGTCTGGCGATTATGGCTACACCTTC. It specifies CASSYSKQSGDYGYTF.